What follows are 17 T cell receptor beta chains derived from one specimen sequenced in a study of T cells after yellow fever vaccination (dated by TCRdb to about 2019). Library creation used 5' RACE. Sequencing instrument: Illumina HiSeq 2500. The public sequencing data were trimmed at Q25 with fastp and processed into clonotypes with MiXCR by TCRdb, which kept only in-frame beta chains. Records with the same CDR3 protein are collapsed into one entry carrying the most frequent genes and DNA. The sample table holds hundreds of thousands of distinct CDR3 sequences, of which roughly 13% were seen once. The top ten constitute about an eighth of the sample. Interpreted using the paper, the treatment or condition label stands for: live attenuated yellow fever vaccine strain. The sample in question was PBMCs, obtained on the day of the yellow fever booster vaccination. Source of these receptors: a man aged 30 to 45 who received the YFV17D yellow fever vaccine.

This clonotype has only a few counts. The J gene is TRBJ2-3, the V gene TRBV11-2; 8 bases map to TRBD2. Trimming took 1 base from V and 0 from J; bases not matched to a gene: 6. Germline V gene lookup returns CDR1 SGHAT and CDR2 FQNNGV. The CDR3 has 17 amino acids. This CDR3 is CASSLGKSSGSTDTQYF. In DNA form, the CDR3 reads TGTGCCAGCAGCTTAGGAAAGTCTAGCGGGAGCACAGATACGCAGTATTTT.

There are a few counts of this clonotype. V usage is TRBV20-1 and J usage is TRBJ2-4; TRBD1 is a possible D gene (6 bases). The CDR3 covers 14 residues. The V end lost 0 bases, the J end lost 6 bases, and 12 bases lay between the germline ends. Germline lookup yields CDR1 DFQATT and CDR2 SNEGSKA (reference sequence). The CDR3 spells CSARDGQGRNIQYF. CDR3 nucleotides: TGCAGTGCTAGAGATGGGCAGGGGAGAAACATTCAGTACTTC.

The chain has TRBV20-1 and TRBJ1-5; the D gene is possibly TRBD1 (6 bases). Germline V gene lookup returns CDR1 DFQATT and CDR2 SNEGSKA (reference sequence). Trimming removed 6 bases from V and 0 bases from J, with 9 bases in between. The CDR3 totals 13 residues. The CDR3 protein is CSARTDSNQPQHF. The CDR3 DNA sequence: TGCAGTGCGCGGACAGATAGCAATCAGCCCCAGCATTTT.

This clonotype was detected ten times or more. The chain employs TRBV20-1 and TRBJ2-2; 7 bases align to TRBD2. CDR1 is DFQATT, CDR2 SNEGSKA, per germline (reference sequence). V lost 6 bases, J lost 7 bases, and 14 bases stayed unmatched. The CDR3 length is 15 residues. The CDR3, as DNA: TGCAGTGCCCCAATCTGGCGGGAGCGGAACGGGGAGCTGTTTTTT. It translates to CSAPIWRERNGELFF.

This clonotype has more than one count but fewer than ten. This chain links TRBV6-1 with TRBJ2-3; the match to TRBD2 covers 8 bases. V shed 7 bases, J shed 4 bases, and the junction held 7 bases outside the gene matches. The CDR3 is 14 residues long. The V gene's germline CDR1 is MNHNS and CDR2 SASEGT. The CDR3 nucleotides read TGTGCCAGCAAATTGTCGGGAGGGTCAGATACGCAGTATTTT. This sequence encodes CASKLSGGSDTQYF.

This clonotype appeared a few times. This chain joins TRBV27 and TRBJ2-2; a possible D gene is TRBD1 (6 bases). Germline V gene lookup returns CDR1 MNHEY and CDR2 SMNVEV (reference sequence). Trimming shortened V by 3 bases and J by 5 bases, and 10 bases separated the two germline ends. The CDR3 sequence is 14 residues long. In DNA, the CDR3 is TGTGCCAGCAGTTTCCTGGGGGCGACCGGGGAGCTGTTTTTT. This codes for CASSFLGATGELFF.

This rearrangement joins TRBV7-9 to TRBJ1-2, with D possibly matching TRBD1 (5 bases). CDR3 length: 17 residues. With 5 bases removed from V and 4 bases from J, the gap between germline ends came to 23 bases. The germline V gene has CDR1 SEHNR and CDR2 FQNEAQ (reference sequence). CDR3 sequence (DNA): TGTGCCAGCAGCGATCCCCTATTGTCGGAGGGGCTCTATGGCTACACCTTC. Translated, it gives CASSDPLLSEGLYGYTF.

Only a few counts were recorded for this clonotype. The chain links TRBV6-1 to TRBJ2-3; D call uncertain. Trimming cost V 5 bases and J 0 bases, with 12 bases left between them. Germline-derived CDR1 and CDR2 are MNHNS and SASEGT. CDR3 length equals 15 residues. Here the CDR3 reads CASSLDVASTDTQYF. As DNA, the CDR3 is TGTGCCAGCAGTCTAGACGTGGCTAGCACAGATACGCAGTATTTT.

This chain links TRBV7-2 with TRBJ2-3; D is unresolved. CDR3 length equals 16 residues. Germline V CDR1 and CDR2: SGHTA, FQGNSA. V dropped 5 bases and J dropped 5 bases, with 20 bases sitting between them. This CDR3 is CASSPRLRRKKDTQYF. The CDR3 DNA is TGTGCCAGCAGCCCCCGACTTCGTAGAAAGAAAGATACGCAGTATTTT.

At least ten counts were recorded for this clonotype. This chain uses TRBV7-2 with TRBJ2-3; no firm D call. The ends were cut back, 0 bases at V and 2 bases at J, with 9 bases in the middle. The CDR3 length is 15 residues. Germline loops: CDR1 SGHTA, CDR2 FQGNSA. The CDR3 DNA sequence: TGTGCCAGCAGCTTAGCGATCGGCGCCACAGATACGCAGTATTTT. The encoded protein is CASSLAIGATDTQYF.

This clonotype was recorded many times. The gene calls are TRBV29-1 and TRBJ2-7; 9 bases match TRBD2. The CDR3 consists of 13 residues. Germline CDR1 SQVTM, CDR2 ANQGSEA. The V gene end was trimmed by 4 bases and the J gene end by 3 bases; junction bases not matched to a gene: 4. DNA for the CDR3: TGCAGCGTTGTCCTAGCGGGGAGCTACGAGCAGTACTTC. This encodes CSVVLAGSYEQYF.

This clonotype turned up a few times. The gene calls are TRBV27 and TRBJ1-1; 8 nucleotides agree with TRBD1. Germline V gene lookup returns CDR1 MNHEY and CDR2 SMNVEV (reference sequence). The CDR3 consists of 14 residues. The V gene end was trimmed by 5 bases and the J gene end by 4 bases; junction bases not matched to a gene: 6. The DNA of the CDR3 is TGTGCCAGCAGTCAACCTACAGGGGGCACTGAAGCTTTCTTT. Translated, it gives CASSQPTGGTEAFF.

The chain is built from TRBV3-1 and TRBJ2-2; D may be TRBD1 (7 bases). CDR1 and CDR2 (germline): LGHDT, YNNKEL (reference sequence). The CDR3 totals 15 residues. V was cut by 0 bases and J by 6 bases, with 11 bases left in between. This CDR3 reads CASSQDGGGPGELFF. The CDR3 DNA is TGTGCCAGCAGCCAAGATGGAGGGGGCCCCGGGGAGCTGTTTTTT.

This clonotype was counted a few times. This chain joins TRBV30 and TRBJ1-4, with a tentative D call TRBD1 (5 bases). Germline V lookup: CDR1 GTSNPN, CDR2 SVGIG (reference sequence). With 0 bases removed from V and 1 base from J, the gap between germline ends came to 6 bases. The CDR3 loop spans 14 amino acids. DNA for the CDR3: TGTGCCTGGAGTGTTACAGGAACTAATGAAAAACTGTTTTTT. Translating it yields CAWSVTGTNEKLFF.

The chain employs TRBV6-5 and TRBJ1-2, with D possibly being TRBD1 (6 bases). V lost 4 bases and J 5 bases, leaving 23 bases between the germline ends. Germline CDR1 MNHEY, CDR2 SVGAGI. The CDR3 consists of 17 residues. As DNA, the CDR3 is TGTGCCAGCAGTTCTCCAGGGACACAACGCCTTATGTATGGCTACACCTTC. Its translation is CASSSPGTQRLMYGYTF.

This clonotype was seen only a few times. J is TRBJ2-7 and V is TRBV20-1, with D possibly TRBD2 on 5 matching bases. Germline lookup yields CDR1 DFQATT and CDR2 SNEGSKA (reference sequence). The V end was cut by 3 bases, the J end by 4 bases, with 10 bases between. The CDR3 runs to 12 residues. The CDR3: CSASSGLYEQYF. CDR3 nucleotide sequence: TGCAGTGCTAGCAGCGGACTTTACGAGCAGTACTTC.

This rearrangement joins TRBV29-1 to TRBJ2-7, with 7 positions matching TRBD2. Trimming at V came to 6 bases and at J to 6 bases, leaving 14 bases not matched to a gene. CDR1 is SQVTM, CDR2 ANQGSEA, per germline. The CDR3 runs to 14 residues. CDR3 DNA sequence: TGCAGCGTCCAGATATCTGACGGCGGGGGCGAGCAGTACTTC. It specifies CSVQISDGGGEQYF.